The 27 T cell receptor beta chains reported below all come from one sample, sequenced in a study of human T cells and chemical hapten exposure. One entry per CDR3 protein, called by TCRdb with MiXCR from the RACE reads. This table has roughly 100,000 distinct CDR3 sequences, under 40% appearing once. The time point is: patch test 3, about 24 weeks after DPC sensitization. Treatment: therapeutic diphenylcyclopropenone sensitization with weekly scalp DPC. The input for sequencing was whole blood, taken in connection with sensitization to the hapten diphenylcyclopropenone (DPC). These receptors were collected from a man in his forties with alopecia areata. Some clones in this sample may be carry-over from other donors' samples.

This clonotype has more than one count but fewer than ten. The chain recombines TRBV20-1 with TRBJ2-1; 7 bases match TRBD2. Losses at the gene ends were 6 bases for V and 3 bases for J; bases not matched to a gene: 11. From germline, CDR1 is DFQATT and CDR2 SNEGSKA (reference sequence). CDR3 length: 15 amino acids. CDR3 nucleotides: TGCAGTGCCAGGACTAGGGTGACCGACTACAATGAGCAGTTCTTC. It encodes CSARTRVTDYNEQFF.

This clonotype was picked up a small number of times. The chain has TRBV12-3 or TRBV12-4 and TRBJ2-3; no definite D call. This CDR3 region has 11 residues. V dropped 3 bases and J dropped 5 bases, with 3 bases sitting between them. DNA for the CDR3: TGTGCCAGCAGTTTCGGAGATACGCAGTATTTT. This gives the protein CASSFGDTQYF.

In its sample, this clonotype was seen a few times. The J gene is TRBJ2-6, the V gene TRBV7-3, with 9 bases aligning to TRBD1. Germline V CDR1 and CDR2: SGHTA, FQGTGA. The V segment lost 2 bases and the J segment 4 bases; nucleotides outside the gene matches: 12. The CDR3 spans 19 residues. The CDR3 protein is CASSLVGQGSSVGANVLTF. The CDR3 nucleotides read TGTGCCAGCAGCTTAGTGGGACAGGGAAGCTCTGTCGGGGCCAACGTCCTGACTTTC. Full variable domain (rest looked up from reference TRBV7-3 and TRBJ2-6): GAGVSQTPSNKVTEKGKYVELRCDPISGHTALYWYRQSLGQGPEFLIYFQGTGAADDSGLPNDRFFAVRPEGSVSTLKIQRTERGDSAVYLCASSLVGQGSSVGANVLTFGAGSRLTVL.

This sequence joins TRBV18 and TRBJ2-1; 8 bases are shared with TRBD2. CDR1 and CDR2 (germline): KGHSH, LQKENI. The CDR3 contains 16 residues. V dropped 1 base and J dropped 8; count of bases not matched to a gene: 10. DNA of the CDR3: TGTGCCAGCTCACCACTTGGACTAGCTTCAAGGGATGAGCAGTTCTTC. It is translated as CASSPLGLASRDEQFF.

The CDR3 spells CASSFSTQEPQHF. The CDR3 DNA is TGTGCCAGCAGTTTTTCTACTCAGGAGCCCCAGCATTTT. The chain has TRBV12-3 or TRBV12-4 and TRBJ1-5, with D unclear. The CDR3 sequence is 13 residues long. V lost 3 bases and J lost 8, with 11 bases in between.

The sample holds a few counts of this clonotype. V is TRBV9 and J is TRBJ2-3, with a weak D call TRBD2 (6 bases). Trimming stripped 4 bases from V and 1 base from J, with 16 bases between. This CDR3 region has 16 residues. Germline V gene data show CDR1 as SGDLS and CDR2 as YYNGEE. CDR3 region: CASSNGGRPGTDTQYF. The CDR3 coding sequence is TGTGCCAGCAGCAACGGAGGGCGTCCTGGCACAGATACGCAGTATTTT.

The rearrangement links TRBV9 to TRBJ1-3; D remains ambiguous. There are 13 residues in the CDR3. The germline V gene encodes CDR1 SGDLS and CDR2 YYNGEE. Trimming stripped 0 bases from V and 8 bases from J, with 9 bases between. The CDR3 DNA sequence: TGTGCCAGCAGCGTAGCTACCGGCCACACCATATATTTT. The encoded protein is CASSVATGHTIYF.

The chain links TRBV25-1 to TRBJ2-5; D call uncertain. Trimming left V 4 bases short and J 5 bases short, with 14 bases between. Germline V lookup: CDR1 MGHDK, CDR2 SYGVNS. There are 14 residues in the CDR3. The CDR3 bases are TGTGCCAGCAGTGCCCCAACGGGTAGCGAGACCCAGTACTTC. The encoded protein is CASSAPTGSETQYF.

This clonotype was found a few times. The V gene is TRBV9, the J gene TRBJ2-1; D unclear. The V end lost 2 bases, the J end lost 5 bases, and 2 bases lay between the germline ends. CDR3 length equals 11 residues. Per the germline V gene, CDR1 is SGDLS and CDR2 is YYNGEE. As DNA, the CDR3 is TGTGCCAGCAGCGTCAACAATGAGCAGTTCTTC. Residues: CASSVNNEQFF. Drawing the rest from reference TRBV9 and TRBJ2-1, the complete variable domain is DSGVTQTPKHLITATGQRVTLRCSPRSGDLSVYWYQQSLDQGLQFLIQYYNGEERAKGNILERFSAQQFPDLHSELNLSSLELGDSALYFCASSVNNEQFFGPGTRLTVL.

This chain connects TRBV7-2 to TRBJ1-4; possibly TRBD1 for D (5 bases). V gave up 3 bases and J gave up 6 bases, with 14 bases separating them. Germline V gene sequence: CDR1 SGHTA, CDR2 FQGNSA. The CDR3 length is 15 residues. CDR3 residues: CASSLRGEADEKLFF. The CDR3 DNA sequence: TGTGCCAGCAGCTTGCGGGGGGAAGCAGATGAAAAACTGTTTTTT.

V and J are TRBV28 and TRBJ2-3; the D is unclear. Germline CDR1 reads MDHEN; CDR2 reads SYDVKM. Trimming took 8 bases from V and 6 from J, leaving 18 bases between them. This CDR3 spans 14 amino acids. Written as DNA, the CDR3 is TGTGCCAGCCAGACGGCCCTTGGCCTGGATACGCAGTATTTT. Its translation: CASQTALGLDTQYF.

This chain links TRBV29-1 with TRBJ2-1; 12 bases align to TRBD1. J was trimmed by 10 bases and V by 7 bases; bases with no gene match: 14. The CDR3 has 15 residues. Germline V gives CDR1 SQVTM, CDR2 ANQGSEA. CDR3 bases: TGCAGCGCCGGATCCGGGACAGGGGGCTTACGGGAGCAGTTCTTC. It yields the protein CSAGSGTGGLREQFF.

The chain carries TRBV6-5 and TRBJ2-5, with 8 bases lining up with TRBD2. The CDR3 spans 16 residues. The V and J ends lost 2 bases and 1 base, in that order; junction bases with no gene match: 6. Per the germline V gene, CDR1 is MNHEY and CDR2 is SVGAGI. CDR3 bases: TGTGCCAGCAGTTACACCCAACTAGCGGCCCAAGAGACCCAGTACTTC. This codes for CASSYTQLAAQETQYF.

In nucleotides, the CDR3 is TGTGCCAGCAGCGTAGTAGCAGCTAGCACAGATACGCAGTATTTT. This sequence encodes CASSVVAASTDTQYF. The chain employs TRBV9 and TRBJ2-3; D is unresolved. Germline V gene data show CDR1 as SGDLS and CDR2 as YYNGEE. CDR3 length equals 15 residues. Between the trimmed V and J ends, which lost 0 bases and 0 bases, there was a span of 8 bases.

This clonotype showed up just a few times. The chain is built from TRBV20-1 and TRBJ2-7, with TRBD2 identical over 7 bases. The CDR3 is 14 residues long. Germline CDR1 and CDR2: DFQATT and SNEGSKA (reference sequence). V dropped 1 base and J dropped 2; count of bases not matched to a gene: 5. CDR3 residues: CSARVPSGTYEQYF. CDR3 sequence (DNA): TGCAGTGCTAGAGTCCCTAGCGGTACCTACGAGCAGTACTTC.

CDR3 protein: CASSVGLAGGYEQYF. CDR3 DNA sequence: TGTGCCAGCAGCGTAGGACTAGCGGGAGGTTACGAGCAGTACTTC. This chain uses TRBV9 with TRBJ2-7; TRBD2 matches at 13 bases. The CDR3 spans 15 residues. The V and J ends lost 0 bases and 4 bases, in that order; junction bases with no gene match: 1. Per germline, CDR1 SGDLS and CDR2 YYNGEE. The variable domain in full, completed from reference TRBV9 and TRBJ2-7, reads DSGVTQTPKHLITATGQRVTLRCSPRSGDLSVYWYQQSLDQGLQFLIQYYNGEERAKGNILERFSAQQFPDLHSELNLSSLELGDSALYFCASSVGLAGGYEQYFGPGTRLTVT.

The gene calls are TRBV11-2 and TRBJ1-2; D remains ambiguous. V was clipped by 0 bases and J by 0 bases, with 11 bases between them. Germline loops: CDR1 SGHAT, CDR2 FQNNGV. There are 16 residues in the CDR3. For the CDR3, the DNA is TGTGCCAGCAGCTTAGAGCCGGCGCGACCTAACTATGGCTACACCTTC. Translation gives CASSLEPARPNYGYTF.

The rearrangement joins TRBV7-3 to TRBJ1-4, with D possibly TRBD1 on 6 matching bases. The germline V gene has CDR1 SGHTA and CDR2 FQGTGA. This CDR3 region has 15 residues. V lost 5 bases and J 3 bases, leaving 13 bases between the germline ends. This CDR3 is CASSAQGQSNEKLFF. The CDR3 DNA reads as TGTGCCAGCAGCGCTCAAGGACAGTCTAATGAAAAACTGTTTTTT.

The V and J genes are TRBV6-2 or TRBV6-3 and TRBJ1-5; D might be TRBD1 (5 bases). Germline CDR1 MNHEY, CDR2 SVGEGT. This CDR3 contains 12 residues. V was cut by 2 bases and J by 15 bases, with 14 bases left in between. The CDR3 here is CASSYGGTLWHF. CDR3 nucleotide sequence: TGTGCCAGCAGTTACGGGGGGACGTTGTGGCATTTT.

A word on this clonotype: No conserved phenylalanine or tryptophan ends this CDR3, so it is likely a read error. The DNA is left out, because the CDR3 cannot be placed on it with certainty; the CDR3 is given as TCRdb lists it. This chain links TRBV6-5 with TRBJ2-1; TRBD1 is taken as the D call from the table, unchecked against the DNA. Germline V lookup: CDR1 MNHEY, CDR2 SVGAGI. Counting both end residues, the CDR3 totals 12 amino acids. The CDR3 loop is CASIVVRPLKGI.

The chain uses TRBV6-1 and TRBJ2-7; D gene unclear. This CDR3 has 14 residues. Looked up from germline, CDR1 is MNHNS and CDR2 is SASEGT. Between the trimmed V and J ends, which lost 2 bases and 2 bases, there was a span of 10 bases. This CDR3 reads CASSETIITYEQYV. The CDR3 DNA sequence: TGTGCCAGCAGTGAAACTATTATAACCTACGAGCAGTACGTC.

This chain uses TRBV24-1 with TRBJ2-2; unclear D gene. This CDR3 contains 14 residues. Germline V CDR1 and CDR2: KGHDR, SFDVKD. The V end was cut by 2 bases, the J end by 0 bases, with 3 bases between. The CDR3 protein is CATSDYPNTGELFF. In DNA, the CDR3 is TGTGCCACCAGTGATTATCCGAACACCGGGGAGCTGTTTTTT.

This clonotype has a handful of counts. V and J are TRBV30 and TRBJ1-2; D is unclear. V lost 2 bases and J lost 0, with 7 bases in between. The CDR3 sequence is 13 residues long. Germline-derived CDR1 and CDR2 are GTSNPN and SVGIG (reference sequence). The CDR3 sequence: CAWSLSSNYGYTF. The CDR3 DNA is TGTGCCTGGAGTCTAAGTTCTAACTATGGCTACACCTTC.

This clonotype has just one count. The chain links TRBV19 to TRBJ1-2, with D possibly TRBD1 on 5 matching bases. V was shortened by 4 bases and J by 2 bases, with 8 bases between the two germline ends. Germline loops: CDR1 LNHDA, CDR2 SQIVND (reference sequence). The CDR3 contains 13 residues. The CDR3 DNA reads TGTGCCAGTAGTAACCGGGACAACTATGGCTACACCTTC. It is translated as CASSNRDNYGYTF.

The chain employs TRBV7-9 and TRBJ1-1; D not resolved. This CDR3 has 15 amino acids. Trimming shortened V by 2 bases and J by 4 bases, and 14 bases separated the two germline ends. Germline lookup yields CDR1 SEHNR and CDR2 FQNEAQ (reference sequence). This chain's CDR3 is CASSLTGGAGTEAFF. CDR3 nucleotides: TGTGCCAGCAGCTTAACGGGTGGCGCCGGCACTGAAGCTTTCTTT.

This chain uses TRBV20-1 with TRBJ2-7; 8 bases line up with TRBD2. The CDR3 extends over 14 amino acids. Trimming took 7 bases from V and 5 from J; bases not matched to a gene: 13. Germline assignment: CDR1 DFQATT and CDR2 SNEGSKA (reference sequence). This chain's CDR3 is CSVEGRTSFHEQYV. The CDR3 DNA reads TGCAGTGTCGAGGGTCGGACTAGCTTCCACGAGCAGTACGTC.

The V call is TRBV7-9, the J call TRBJ2-1; D gene uncertain. The germline V gene encodes CDR1 SEHNR and CDR2 FQNEAQ (reference sequence). The CDR3 runs to 14 residues. V was clipped by 8 bases and J by 8 bases, with 19 bases between them. The CDR3 loop reads CASDPLRSMYEQFF. The CDR3 coding sequence is TGTGCCAGCGATCCGCTCCGGTCAATGTATGAGCAGTTCTTC.